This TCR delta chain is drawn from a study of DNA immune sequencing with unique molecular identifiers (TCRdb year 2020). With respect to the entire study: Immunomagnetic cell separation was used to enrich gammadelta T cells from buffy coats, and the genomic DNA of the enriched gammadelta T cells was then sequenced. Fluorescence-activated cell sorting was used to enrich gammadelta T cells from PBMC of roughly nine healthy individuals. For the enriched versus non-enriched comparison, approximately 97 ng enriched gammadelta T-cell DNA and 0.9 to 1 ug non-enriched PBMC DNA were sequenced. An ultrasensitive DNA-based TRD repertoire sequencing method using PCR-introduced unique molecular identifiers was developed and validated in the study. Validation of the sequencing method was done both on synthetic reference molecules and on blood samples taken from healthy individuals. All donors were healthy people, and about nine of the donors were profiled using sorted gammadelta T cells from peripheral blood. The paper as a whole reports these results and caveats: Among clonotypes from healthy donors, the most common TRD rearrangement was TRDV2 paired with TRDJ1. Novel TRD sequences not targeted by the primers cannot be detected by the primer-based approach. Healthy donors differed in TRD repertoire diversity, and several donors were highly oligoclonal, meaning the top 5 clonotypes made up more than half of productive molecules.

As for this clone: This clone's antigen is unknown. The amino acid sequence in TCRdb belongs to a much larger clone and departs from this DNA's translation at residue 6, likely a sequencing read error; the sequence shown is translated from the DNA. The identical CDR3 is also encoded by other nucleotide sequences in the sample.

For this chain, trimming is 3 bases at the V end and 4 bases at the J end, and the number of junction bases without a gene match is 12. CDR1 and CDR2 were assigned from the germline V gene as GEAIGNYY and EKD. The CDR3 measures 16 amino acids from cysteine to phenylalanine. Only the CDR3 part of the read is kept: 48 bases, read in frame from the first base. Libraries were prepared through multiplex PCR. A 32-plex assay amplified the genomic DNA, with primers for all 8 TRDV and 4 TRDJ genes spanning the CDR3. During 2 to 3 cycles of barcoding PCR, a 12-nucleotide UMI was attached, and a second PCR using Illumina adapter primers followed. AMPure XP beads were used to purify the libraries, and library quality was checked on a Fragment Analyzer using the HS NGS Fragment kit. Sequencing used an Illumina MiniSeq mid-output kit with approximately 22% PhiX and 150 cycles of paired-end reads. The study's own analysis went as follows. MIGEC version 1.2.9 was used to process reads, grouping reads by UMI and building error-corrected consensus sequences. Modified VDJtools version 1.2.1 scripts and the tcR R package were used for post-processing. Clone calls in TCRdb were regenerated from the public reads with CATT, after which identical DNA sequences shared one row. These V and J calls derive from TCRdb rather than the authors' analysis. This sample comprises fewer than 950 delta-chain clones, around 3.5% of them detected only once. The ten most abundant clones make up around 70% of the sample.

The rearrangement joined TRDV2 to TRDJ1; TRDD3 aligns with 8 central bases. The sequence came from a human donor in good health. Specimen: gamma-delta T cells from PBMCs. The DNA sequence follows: TGTGCCTGTGACGGAATTGGGGATACTAAGGTCGATAAACTCATCTTT. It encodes CACDGIGDTKVDKLIF.